This TCR beta chain derives from a study of blood T cell repertoires in COVID-19. Across the study: Both acute and convalescent COVID-19 samples were obtained from the United States, Italy and Spain. Nucleic acid was either cDNA or gDNA, and it came from T cells, B-cell-depleted T cells, or PBMCs.

As handled by the study authors: For nucleated cells, counts were estimated from reference gene primer amplification. Here immunoSEQ multiplex PCR was the method, and the copy in TCRdb shows in-frame clones only, minus some. V, J and clone size are taken as reported in that table, and D and trimming were inferred from the DNA itself. The repertoire includes about 110,000 clones, about 88% of them detected once, and about 3% sits in the top ten. Sequenced sample: peripheral blood. The clonotype was recovered from a woman in her 50s with acute or convalescent COVID-19.

Here the CDR3 DNA reads TGTGCCAGCAGCCCCCGCAGTACGAACACCGGGGAGCTGTTTTTT. Translating gives CASSPRSTNTGELFF. The chain uses TRBV7-2 and TRBJ2-2; D is unclear. Germline lookup yields CDR1 SGHTA and CDR2 FQGNSA. The CDR3 spans 15 residues. The ends were cut back, 5 bases at V and 0 bases at J, with 10 bases in the middle.